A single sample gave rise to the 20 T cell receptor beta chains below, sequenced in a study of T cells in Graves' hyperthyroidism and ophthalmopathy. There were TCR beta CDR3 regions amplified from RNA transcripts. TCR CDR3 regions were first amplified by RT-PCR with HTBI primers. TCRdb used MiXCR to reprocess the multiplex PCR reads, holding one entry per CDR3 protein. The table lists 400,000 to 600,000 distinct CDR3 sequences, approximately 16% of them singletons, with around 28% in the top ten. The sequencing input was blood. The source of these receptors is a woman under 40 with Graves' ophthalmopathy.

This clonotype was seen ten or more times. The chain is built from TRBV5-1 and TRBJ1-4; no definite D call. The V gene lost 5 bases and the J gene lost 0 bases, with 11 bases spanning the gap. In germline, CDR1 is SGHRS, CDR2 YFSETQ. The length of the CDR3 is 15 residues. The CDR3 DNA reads TGCGCCAGCAGACCAACGCCCGCAACTAATGAAAAACTGTTTTTT. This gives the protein CASRPTPATNEKLFF.

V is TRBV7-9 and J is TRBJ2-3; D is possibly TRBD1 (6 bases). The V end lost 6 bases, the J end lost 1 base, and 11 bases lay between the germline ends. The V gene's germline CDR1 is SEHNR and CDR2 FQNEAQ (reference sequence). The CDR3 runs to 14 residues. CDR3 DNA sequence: TGTGCCAGCAGTCCTGACAGGCGCACAGATACGCAGTATTTT. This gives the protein CASSPDRRTDTQYF.

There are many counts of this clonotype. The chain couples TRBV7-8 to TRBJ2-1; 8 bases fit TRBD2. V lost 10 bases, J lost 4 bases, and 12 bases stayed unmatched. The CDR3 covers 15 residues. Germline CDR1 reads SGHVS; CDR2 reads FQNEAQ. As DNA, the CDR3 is TGTGCCACTTGTGTACGGGGGGGACTTTACAATGAGCAGTTCTTC. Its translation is CATCVRGGLYNEQFF.

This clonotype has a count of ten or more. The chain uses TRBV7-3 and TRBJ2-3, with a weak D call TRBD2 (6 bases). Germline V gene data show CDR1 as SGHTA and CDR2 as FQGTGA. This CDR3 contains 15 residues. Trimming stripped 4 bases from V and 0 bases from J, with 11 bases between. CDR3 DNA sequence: TGTGCCAGCAGCTCGCGGGGCGGTAGCACAGATACGCAGTATTTT. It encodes CASSSRGGSTDTQYF. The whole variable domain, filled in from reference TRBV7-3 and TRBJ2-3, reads GAGVSQTPSNKVTEKGKYVELRCDPISGHTALYWYRQSLGQGPEFLIYFQGTGAADDSGLPNDRFFAVRPEGSVSTLKIQRTERGDSAVYLCASSSRGGSTDTQYFGPGTRLTVL.

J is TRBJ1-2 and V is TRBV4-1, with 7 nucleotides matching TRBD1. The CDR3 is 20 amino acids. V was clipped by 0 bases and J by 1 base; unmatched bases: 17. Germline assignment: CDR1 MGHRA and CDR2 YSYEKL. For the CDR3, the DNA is TGCGCCAGCAGCCAAGAAGGGGGCAGGGGGAAGTTTGGGAATAACTATGGCTACACCTTC. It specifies CASSQEGGRGKFGNNYGYTF.

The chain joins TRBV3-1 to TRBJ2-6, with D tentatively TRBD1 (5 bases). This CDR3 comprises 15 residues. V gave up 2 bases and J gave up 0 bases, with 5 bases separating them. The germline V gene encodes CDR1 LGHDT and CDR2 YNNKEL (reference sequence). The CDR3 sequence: CASSQTGSGANVLTF. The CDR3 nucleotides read TGTGCCAGCAGCCAAACAGGCTCTGGGGCCAACGTCCTGACTTTC. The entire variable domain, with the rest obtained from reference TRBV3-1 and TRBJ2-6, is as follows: DTAVSQTPKYLVTQMGNDKSIKCEQNLGHDTMYWYKQDSKKFLKIMFSYNNKELIINETVPNRFSPKSPDKAHLNLHINSLELGDSAVYFCASSQTGSGANVLTFGAGSRLTVL.

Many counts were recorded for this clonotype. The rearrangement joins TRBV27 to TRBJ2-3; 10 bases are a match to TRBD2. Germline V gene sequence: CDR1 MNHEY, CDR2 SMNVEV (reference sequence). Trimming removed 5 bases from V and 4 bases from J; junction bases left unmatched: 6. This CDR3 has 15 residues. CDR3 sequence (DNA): TGTGCCAGCAGTCAAGCGGGAGGGAGGCCAGATACGCAGTATTTT. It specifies CASSQAGGRPDTQYF.

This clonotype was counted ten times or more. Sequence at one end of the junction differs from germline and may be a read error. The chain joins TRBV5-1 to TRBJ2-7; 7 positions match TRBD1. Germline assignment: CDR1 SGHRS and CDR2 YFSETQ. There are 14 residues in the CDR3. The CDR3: CASSLVGTAYEQYF. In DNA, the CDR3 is TGTGCCAGCAGCTTGGTCGGGACAGCATACGAGCAGTACTTC.

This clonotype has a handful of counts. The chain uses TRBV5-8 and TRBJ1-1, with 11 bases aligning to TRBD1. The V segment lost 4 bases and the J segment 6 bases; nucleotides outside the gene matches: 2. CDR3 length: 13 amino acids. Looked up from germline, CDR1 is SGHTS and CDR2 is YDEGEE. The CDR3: CASSRGQGAEAFF. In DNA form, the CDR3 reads TGTGCCAGCAGCCGGGGACAGGGGGCTGAAGCTTTCTTT.

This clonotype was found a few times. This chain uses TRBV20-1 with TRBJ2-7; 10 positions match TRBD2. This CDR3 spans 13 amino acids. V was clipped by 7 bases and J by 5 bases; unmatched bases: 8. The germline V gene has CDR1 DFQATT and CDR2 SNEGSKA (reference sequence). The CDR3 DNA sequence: TGCAGTGGTATTAGCGGGAGGTCCAACGAGCAGTACTTC. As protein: CSGISGRSNEQYF.

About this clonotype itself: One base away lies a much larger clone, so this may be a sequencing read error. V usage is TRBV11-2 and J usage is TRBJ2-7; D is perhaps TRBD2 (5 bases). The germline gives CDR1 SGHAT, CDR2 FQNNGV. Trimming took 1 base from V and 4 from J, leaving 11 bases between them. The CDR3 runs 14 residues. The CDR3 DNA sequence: TGTGCCAGCAGCTTAGGGGCTAGCTTATACGAGCAGTACTTC. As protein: CASSLGASLYEQYF.

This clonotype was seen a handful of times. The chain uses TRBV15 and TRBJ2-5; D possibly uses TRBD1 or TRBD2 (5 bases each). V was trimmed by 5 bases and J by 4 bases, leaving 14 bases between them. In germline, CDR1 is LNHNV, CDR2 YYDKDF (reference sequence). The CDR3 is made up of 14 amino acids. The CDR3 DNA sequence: TGTGCCACCAGCTATCGGGACCGACGAGAGACCCAGTACTTC. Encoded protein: CATSYRDRRETQYF.

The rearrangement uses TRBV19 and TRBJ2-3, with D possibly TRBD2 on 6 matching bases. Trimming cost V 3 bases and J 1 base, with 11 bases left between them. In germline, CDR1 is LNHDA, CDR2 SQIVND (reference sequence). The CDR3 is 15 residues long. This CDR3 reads CASSMVREGTDTQYF. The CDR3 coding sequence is TGTGCCAGTAGTATGGTGAGGGAGGGCACAGATACGCAGTATTTT.

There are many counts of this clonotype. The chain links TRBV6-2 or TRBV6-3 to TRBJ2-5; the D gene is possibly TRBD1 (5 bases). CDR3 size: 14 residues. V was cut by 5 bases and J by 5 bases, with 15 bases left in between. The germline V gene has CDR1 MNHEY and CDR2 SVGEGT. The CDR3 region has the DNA TGTGCCAGCAGTCCCCAGGGCCAAGAGGAGACCCAGTACTTC. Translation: CASSPQGQEETQYF.

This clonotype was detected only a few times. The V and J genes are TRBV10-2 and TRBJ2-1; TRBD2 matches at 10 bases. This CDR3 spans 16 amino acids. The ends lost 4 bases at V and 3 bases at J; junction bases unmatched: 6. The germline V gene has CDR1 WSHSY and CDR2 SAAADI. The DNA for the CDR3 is TGCGCCAGCAGTGGTCTAGCGGGAGTGGTCTACAATGAGCAGTTCTTC. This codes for CASSGLAGVVYNEQFF.

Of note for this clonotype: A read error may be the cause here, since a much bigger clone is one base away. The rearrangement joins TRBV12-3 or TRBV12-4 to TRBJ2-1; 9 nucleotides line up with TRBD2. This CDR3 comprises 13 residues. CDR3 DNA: TGTGCCAGCAGGCTTAGCGGGAGTGAAGAGCAGCTCTTC. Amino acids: CASRLSGSEEQLF.

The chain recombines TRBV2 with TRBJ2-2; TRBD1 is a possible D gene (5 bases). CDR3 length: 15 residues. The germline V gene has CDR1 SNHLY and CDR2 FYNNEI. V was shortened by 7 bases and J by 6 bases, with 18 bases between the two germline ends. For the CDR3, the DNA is TGTGCCAGCACTGGAACAGGCGCTGTCTCCGGGGAGCTGTTTTTT. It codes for CASTGTGAVSGELFF. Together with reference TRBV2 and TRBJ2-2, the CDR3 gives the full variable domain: EPEVTQTPSHQVTQMGQEVILRCVPISNHLYFYWYRQILGQKVEFLVSFYNNEISEKSEIFDDQFSVERPDGSNFTLKIRSTKLEDSAMYFCASTGTGAVSGELFFGEGSRLTVL.

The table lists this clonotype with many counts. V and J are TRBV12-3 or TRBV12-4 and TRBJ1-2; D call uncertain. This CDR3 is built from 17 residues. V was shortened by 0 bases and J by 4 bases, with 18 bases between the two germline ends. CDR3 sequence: CASSLAFGTAIVYGYTF. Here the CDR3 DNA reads TGTGCCAGCAGTTTAGCGTTTGGAACAGCGATCGTCTATGGCTACACCTTC.

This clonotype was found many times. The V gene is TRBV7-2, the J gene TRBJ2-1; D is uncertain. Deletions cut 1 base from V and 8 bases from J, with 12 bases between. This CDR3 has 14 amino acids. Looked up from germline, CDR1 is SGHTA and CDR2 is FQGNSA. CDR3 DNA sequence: TGTGCCAGCAGCTTAGTTTTTGCCGCCCATGAGCAGTTCTTC. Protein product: CASSLVFAAHEQFF.

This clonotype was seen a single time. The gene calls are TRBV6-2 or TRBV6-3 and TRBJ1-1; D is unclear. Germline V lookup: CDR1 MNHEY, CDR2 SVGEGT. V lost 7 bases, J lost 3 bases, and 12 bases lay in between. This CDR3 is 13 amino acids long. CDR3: CASKWDQYTEAFF. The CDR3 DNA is TGTGCCAGCAAGTGGGATCAATACACTGAAGCTTTCTTT.